Below, one T cell receptor beta chain is given with its context. Seattle's enrolled individuals joined amid active infection and were then monitored longitudinally. The data originate from a study of blood T cell repertoires in COVID-19. The wider study: Collection of acute and convalescent COVID-19 samples took place in the United States, Italy and Spain. Sources were T cells, B-cell-depleted T cells, or PBMCs; the material itself was cDNA or gDNA.

Authors' analysis steps: Estimation of nucleated cell counts relied on the amplification of reference gene primers. Assay used: immunoSEQ multiplex PCR; TCRdb lists only in-frame clones, some missing. The DNA was the basis for D and trimming; V, J and clone size are from that table. The sample consists of over 70,000 clones, roughly 84% of them appearing once. This CDR3 comprises 16 residues. With 3 bases clipped from V and 1 base from J, the junction kept 7 bases outside the gene matches. The chain has TRBV5-3 and TRBJ2-7, with TRBD2 matching 10 bases. TRBV5-3 belongs to the ORF category, with a function that is uncertain. The specimen sequenced was peripheral blood. This clonotype was sampled from a man between 60 and 75 years old with COVID-19, enrolled during active disease. CDR3 sequence: CARSWRGLAESYEQYF. In nucleotides, the CDR3 is TGTGCCAGAAGCTGGCGAGGACTAGCGGAGTCCTACGAGCAGTACTTC.